Each of the 6 T cell receptor beta chains below was sequenced from the same sample in a study of CD8+CD57+ T cells in acquired aplastic anemia. Genomic DNA, serving as template, underwent TCR beta VDJ and CDR3 profiling. TCRdb used MiXCR to reprocess the reads, holding one entry per CDR3 protein. The sample contains 250,000 to 300,000 distinct CDR3 sequences, roughly half of which appear only once. The material sequenced was sorted CD4+, CD8+, or CD8+CD57+ T cells (not recorded which) from PBMCs. Receptor source: a human donor with severe aplastic anemia or a healthy control (not recorded which).

This clonotype was counted a single time. V gene TRBV7-2 combines with J gene TRBJ2-1; 12 bases are a match to TRBD2. Germline CDR1 reads SGHTA; CDR2 reads FQGNSA. V shed 1 base, J shed 3 bases, and the junction held 7 bases outside the gene matches. The CDR3 runs 18 residues. The CDR3 nucleotides read TGTGCCAGCAGCTTAGGTCGTCGACTAGCGGGGGACTACAATGAGCAGTTCTTC. It specifies CASSLGRRLAGDYNEQFF.

This chain links TRBV15 with TRBJ1-5; D is uncertain. Germline V lookup: CDR1 LNHNV, CDR2 YYDKDF (reference sequence). This CDR3 has 12 residues. The V end was cut by 4 bases, the J end by 6 bases, with 7 bases between. DNA of the CDR3: TGTGCCACCAGCAAGCCAGGTCAGCCCCAGCATTTT. Translated: CATSKPGQPQHF.

The V call is TRBV14, the J call TRBJ1-1, with a tentative D call TRBD1 (5 bases). CDR1 is SGHDN and CDR2 is FVKESK in the germline V gene. The ends were cut back, 3 bases at V and 7 bases at J, with 12 bases in the middle. This CDR3 is 13 amino acids long. The CDR3 bases are TGTGCCAGCAGCCACCGACAGAAGAGTGAAGCTTTCTTT. It yields the protein CASSHRQKSEAFF.

This clonotype was seen repeatedly, ten times or more. The V call is TRBV2, the J call TRBJ2-3; D gene ambiguous. This CDR3 has 11 residues. CDR1 and CDR2 (germline): SNHLY, FYNNEI. The germline V and J ends were trimmed by 2 bases and 6 bases, with 3 bases remaining between them. The CDR3: CASSEYDTQYF. CDR3 DNA sequence: TGTGCCAGCAGTGAATACGATACGCAGTATTTT.

This clonotype has just a few counts. This chain connects TRBV20-1 to TRBJ2-7, with D perhaps being TRBD1 or TRBD2 (5 bases each). Germline-derived CDR1 and CDR2 are DFQATT and SNEGSKA (reference sequence). The CDR3 extends over 14 amino acids. V lost 5 bases, J lost 6 bases, and 20 bases lay in between. The CDR3: CSAVDRDYHREQYF. The CDR3 DNA is TGCAGTGCTGTCGACAGAGACTACCATCGCGAGCAGTACTTC.

CDR3 nucleotide sequence: TGTGCCAGCAGCTCCTCTCGGGACAGCTCCTATAATTCACCCCTCCACTTT. Translating it yields CASSSSRDSSYNSPLHF. This chain connects TRBV5-6 to TRBJ1-6, with TRBD1 identical over 7 bases. Germline assignment: CDR1 SGHDT and CDR2 YYEEEE. V lost 3 bases, J lost 0 bases, and 6 bases stayed unmatched. There are 17 residues in the CDR3.